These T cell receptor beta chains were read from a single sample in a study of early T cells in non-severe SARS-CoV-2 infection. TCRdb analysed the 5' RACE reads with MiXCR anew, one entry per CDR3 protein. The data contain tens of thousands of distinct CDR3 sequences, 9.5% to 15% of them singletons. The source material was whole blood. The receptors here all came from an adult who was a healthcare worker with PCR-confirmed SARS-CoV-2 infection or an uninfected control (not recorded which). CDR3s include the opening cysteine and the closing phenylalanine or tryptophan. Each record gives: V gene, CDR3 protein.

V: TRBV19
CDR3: CASRQAAYNEQFF

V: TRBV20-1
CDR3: CSARDPLAGGRNEQFF

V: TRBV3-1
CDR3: CASSEGHGNQPQHF

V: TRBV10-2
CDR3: CASSERLLNYNEQFF

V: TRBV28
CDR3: CASSLTEIYGYTF

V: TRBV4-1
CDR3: CASSPSEGGRGADTQYF

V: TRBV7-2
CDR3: CASSLSAPKNIQYF

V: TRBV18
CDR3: CASSPVGKQETQYF

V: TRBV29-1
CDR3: CSAGTDYGYTF

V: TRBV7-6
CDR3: CASSSPGVNSGNTIYF

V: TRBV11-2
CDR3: CASSLPGSYNEQFF

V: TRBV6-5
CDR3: CASSKQGRDTEAFF

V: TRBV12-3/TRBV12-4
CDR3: CASSSVSGGYYEQYF

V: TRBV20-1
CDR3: CSASSGLASYEQYF

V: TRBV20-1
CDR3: CSARDQPPSYEQYF

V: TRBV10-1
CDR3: CASSESGRVAGELFF

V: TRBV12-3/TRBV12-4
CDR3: CASSTPGPHTGELFF

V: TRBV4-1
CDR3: CASSRTSGSSQETQYF

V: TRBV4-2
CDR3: CASSQGSTRGLAGEQYF

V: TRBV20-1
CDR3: CSARGTSRNNEQFF

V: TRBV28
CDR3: CASSLLAGATYEQYF

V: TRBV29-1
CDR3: CSVEGLAGYTDTQYF

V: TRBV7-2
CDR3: CASSLLRGKYEQYF